The sequence of this T cell receptor beta chain was determined in a study of early T cells in non-severe SARS-CoV-2 infection. Study observations and caveats: Matching against VDJdb likely underestimated virus-specific expansions, favoring anti-spike CD8.

Points on this clonotype: The target antigen is unknown.

In the library, individual cDNA molecules carried attached unique molecular identifiers. Each CDR3 protein is one row after TCRdb ran MiXCR on the 5' RACE reads. The sample contains about 48,000 distinct CDR3 sequences, 5.6% of which appear only once. The TCR comes from an adult who was a healthcare worker with PCR-confirmed SARS-CoV-2 infection or an uninfected control (not recorded which). The sample taken for sequencing was whole blood.

The CDR3 bases are TGTGCCAGCAGCCCTCTAGGGGGCTACGAGCAGTACTTC. Translation gives CASSPLGGYEQYF. This chain links TRBV7-8 with TRBJ2-7; TRBD1 is a possible D gene (6 bases). This CDR3 has 13 amino acids. Deletions cut 5 bases from V and 3 bases from J, with 11 bases between. Germline V gene data show CDR1 as SGHVS and CDR2 as FQNEAQ.